Each of the 16 T cell receptor beta chains below was sequenced from the same sample in a study of blood T cells in healthy people across ages. Primers used in a second PCR of about 6 to 12 cycles were a sample-barcoded 5' primer and a J-beta primer mix. TCRdb reprocessed the 5' RACE reads with MiXCR, giving one entry per CDR3 protein. This sample has around 1,000,000 distinct CDR3 sequences, with roughly 24% found just once. Separately, the same data were catalogued under a study of T cells of mothers and their children.

What was sequenced was blood. All receptors derive from a girl aged 2-10 years in good health.

The chain uses TRBV29-1 and TRBJ2-1; TRBD2 is a possible D gene (6 bases). Germline CDR1 reads SQVTM; CDR2 reads ANQGSEA. The germline V and J ends were trimmed by 3 bases and 3 bases, with 12 bases remaining between them. This CDR3 is 14 amino acids long. CDR3: CSVDGGLGYNEQFF. CDR3 DNA sequence: TGCAGCGTTGATGGAGGGCTCGGCTACAATGAGCAGTTCTTC.

This clonotype was seen only a few times. V is TRBV19 and J is TRBJ2-7; the D gene could be TRBD1 or TRBD2 (5 bases each). Between the trimmed V and J ends, which lost 6 bases and 0 bases, there was a span of 15 bases. This CDR3 is built from 15 residues. Germline V gene data show CDR1 as LNHDA and CDR2 as SQIVND (reference sequence). The CDR3, as DNA: TGTGCCAGTAGCAAACTCCGGGACGGCTCCTACGAGCAGTACTTC. Amino acids: CASSKLRDGSYEQYF.

CDR3 nucleotides: TGTGCCATCAGTGAGTCTCGGGGGGGTAACCCCTACAATGAGCAGTACTTC. Its protein is CAISESRGGNPYNEQYF. This chain uses TRBV10-3 with TRBJ2-1, with 8 nucleotides matching TRBD2. Gene TRBJ2-7 matches the end of the DNA better, so the J call may be wrong. The CDR3 length is 17 residues. CDR1 and CDR2 from the germline V gene are ENHRY and SYGVKD.

The rearrangement uses TRBV13 and TRBJ1-1; 9 nucleotides align to TRBD1. Germline CDR1 and CDR2: PRHDT and FYEKMQ (reference sequence). After removal of 4 bases from V and 7 bases from J, the junction contained 1 base not matched to a gene. CDR3 length: 12 amino acids. The CDR3 region has the DNA TGTGCCAGCAGCTGGGGACAGGGTGAAGCTTTCTTT. Its translation is CASSWGQGEAFF.

The V and J genes are TRBV5-1 and TRBJ2-1; 9 positions match TRBD2. Germline V gene lookup returns CDR1 SGHRS and CDR2 YFSETQ. Trimming removed 6 bases from V and 6 bases from J; junction bases left unmatched: 10. The CDR3 sequence is 15 residues long. This chain's CDR3 is CASTKAGGHANEQFF. The CDR3 bases are TGCGCCAGCACCAAAGCGGGGGGCCATGCCAATGAGCAGTTCTTC.

This clonotype was detected only a few times. The chain uses TRBV29-1 and TRBJ2-3; D is unclear. This CDR3 comprises 17 residues. V was cut by 7 bases and J by 7 bases, with 30 bases left in between. Germline CDR1 is SQVTM and CDR2 is ANQGSEA. Here the CDR3 DNA reads TGCAGCGCCGGTCAAATACGCAGTATTCGAAAGACAAATACGCAGTATTTT. Its translation: CSAGQIRSIRKTNTQYF.

This clonotype was recorded a few times. V gene TRBV6-6 combines with J gene TRBJ1-3, with no clear D. This CDR3 has 15 amino acids. Germline lookup yields CDR1 MNHNY and CDR2 SVGAGI (reference sequence). V was pared by 2 bases and J by 4 bases, with 12 bases between. In DNA form, the CDR3 reads TGTGCCAGCAGTTACGGTCAAGGGATAGGAAACACCATATATTTT. It yields the protein CASSYGQGIGNTIYF.

This clonotype has more than one count but fewer than ten. The genes are TRBV3-1 and TRBJ2-5; 8 bases agree with TRBD2. The end of the DNA is better explained by TRBJ2-1, so the J call may be wrong. Germline CDR1 and CDR2: LGHDT and YNNKEL (reference sequence). The CDR3 spans 15 residues. CDR3 residues: CASSHNKALAGGQFF. The CDR3 bases are TGTGCCAGCAGCCACAATAAAGCCCTGGCGGGAGGTCAGTTCTTC.

The CDR3 DNA sequence: TGTGCCAGCAGCTTAGTTGGCGGGAGAGCCAAAAACATTCAGTACTTC. Residues: CASSLVGGRAKNIQYF. This chain uses TRBV11-2 with TRBJ2-4; 7 bases line up with TRBD2. The CDR3 has 16 residues. CDR1 is SGHAT and CDR2 is FQNNGV in the germline V gene. The V and J ends lost 1 base and 0 bases, in that order; junction bases with no gene match: 3.

This clonotype was detected only a few times. The rearrangement joins TRBV28 to TRBJ2-7; 8 bases agree with TRBD1. The DNA end is a closer match to TRBJ2-1, so the J assignment may be wrong. The CDR3 runs 15 residues. Looked up from germline, CDR1 is MDHEN and CDR2 is SYDVKM. CDR3 sequence (DNA): TGTGCCAGCAGTTCGGACAGGGCGGCACTCCATGAGCAGTTCTTC. Encoded protein: CASSSDRAALHEQFF.

The J gene is TRBJ2-5, the V gene TRBV9; D is possibly TRBD1 (6 bases). From germline, CDR1 is SGDLS and CDR2 YYNGEE. The ends were cut back, 0 bases at V and 5 bases at J, with 17 bases in the middle. This CDR3 comprises 16 residues. CDR3 coding DNA: TGTGCCAGCAGCGTAGCTGCACAGGGTATTGCGGAGACCCAGTACTTC. The encoded protein is CASSVAAQGIAETQYF.

This clonotype was observed a few times. Sequence at one end of the junction differs from germline and may be a read error. The CDR3 nucleotides read TGTGCCTGCAGCCCCCTCGGCGGTGGGGAGAGCACAGATACGCAGTATTTT. As protein: CACSPLGGGESTDTQYF. The rearrangement uses TRBV11-2 and TRBJ2-3; possible D gene TRBD2, 5 bases. The CDR3 spans 17 residues. The germline V gene encodes CDR1 SGHAT and CDR2 FQNNGV.

This clonotype was counted between two and nine times. This sequence joins TRBV5-6 and TRBJ2-7; D is ambiguous. Per the germline V gene, CDR1 is SGHDT and CDR2 is YYEEEE. The CDR3 length is 14 residues. V lost 1 base to trimming and J lost 4 bases, with 12 bases between them. CDR3 in DNA: TGTGCCAGCAGCTTGCCACCACCAGGATACGAGCAGTACTTC. It translates to CASSLPPPGYEQYF.

The rearrangement uses TRBV18 and TRBJ2-1; 8 bases agree with TRBD1. After removal of 3 bases from V and 0 bases from J, the junction contained 13 bases not matched to a gene. This CDR3 spans 19 amino acids. Germline V lookup: CDR1 KGHSH, CDR2 LQKENI. DNA for the CDR3: TGTGCCAGCTCACCCTACGGACAGGGTGGGCTGAGCTCCTACAATGAGCAGTTCTTC. Its protein is CASSPYGQGGLSSYNEQFF.

The chain couples TRBV5-5 to TRBJ2-5; D may be TRBD1 (6 bases). Near its end, the DNA agrees better with TRBJ2-7, so the J call may be wrong. In germline, CDR1 is SGHKS, CDR2 YYEKEE (reference sequence). This CDR3 comprises 15 residues. The CDR3 DNA is TGTGCCAGCAGCTTATCGAGAGAGGGGGCCTACGAGCAGTACTTC. Its protein product is CASSLSREGAYEQYF.

This chain connects TRBV11-3 to TRBJ2-7; D is possibly TRBD1 or TRBD2 (5 bases each). This CDR3 is built from 15 residues. Trimming cost V 2 bases and J 3 bases, with 14 bases left between them. From germline, CDR1 is SGHNT and CDR2 YENEEA. This CDR3 is CASSLKSMGVYEQYF. The CDR3 DNA is TGTGCCAGCAGCTTAAAAAGTATGGGGGTCTACGAGCAGTACTTC. The complete variable domain, with remaining parts taken from reference TRBV11-3 and TRBJ2-7, reads EAGVVQSPRYKIIEKKQPVAFWCNPISGHNTLYWYLQNLGQGPELLIRYENEEAVDDSQLPKDRFSAERLKGVDSTLKIQPAELGDSAVYLCASSLKSMGVYEQYFGPGTRLTVT.